What follows are 13 T cell receptor beta chains derived from one specimen sequenced in a study of T cells in localized non-small cell lung cancer. The data were produced by immunoSEQ multiplex PCR, yet TCRdb's version contains in-frame clones alone and is incomplete. The data show under 50,000 clones, with around 86% seen just once and about 5% held by the top ten. The sample was peripheral blood mononuclear cells, taken before any cancer treatment. The receptors shown here come from a male donor older than 55 with stage II lung adenocarcinoma.

The CDR3 protein is CASSSKQGPGNEQFF. CDR3 bases: TGCGCCAGCAGCTCGAAACAGGGGCCGGGAAATGAGCAGTTCTTC. The genes are TRBV5-1 and TRBJ2-1, with 7 bases identical to TRBD1. J lost 7 bases, V lost 3 bases, and 10 bases had no gene match. Germline V gives CDR1 SGHRS, CDR2 YFSETQ. CDR3 size: 15 residues.

The chain couples TRBV5-1 to TRBJ2-3, with no clear D. In germline, CDR1 is SGHRS, CDR2 YFSETQ. The ends were cut back, 3 bases at V and 2 bases at J, with 4 bases in the middle. This CDR3 contains 12 residues. CDR3 sequence reads: CASSSLTDTQYF. The CDR3 DNA sequence: TGCGCCAGCAGCTCACTCACAGATACGCAGTATTTT.

The CDR3 DNA follows: TGTGCCAGCAGCTTAGCCGAGGGGGCGCGCACTGAAGCTTTCTTT. This encodes CASSLAEGARTEAFF. This sequence joins TRBV7-2 and TRBJ1-1; 7 nucleotides align to TRBD1. V was pared by 0 bases and J by 4 bases, with 5 bases of the junction left unmatched. CDR1 is SGHTA and CDR2 is FQGNSA in the germline V gene. There are 15 residues in the CDR3. Full variable domain (rest looked up from reference TRBV7-2 and TRBJ1-1): GAGVSQSPSNKVTEKGKDVELRCDPISGHTALYWYRQSLGQGLEFLIYFQGNSAPDKSGLPSDRFSAERTGGSVSTLTIQRTQQEDSAVYLCASSLAEGARTEAFFGQGTRLTVV.

The chain combines TRBV5-4 with TRBJ2-2, with D maybe TRBD1 (5 bases). V dropped 7 bases and J dropped 6 bases, with 16 bases sitting between them. This CDR3 contains 14 residues. The V gene's germline CDR1 is SGHNT and CDR2 YYREEE (reference sequence). CDR3 residues: CASLVQGGAGELFF. The CDR3 coding sequence is TGTGCCAGCCTGGTTCAGGGCGGAGCCGGGGAGCTGTTTTTT. Drawing the rest from reference TRBV5-4 and TRBJ2-2, the complete variable domain is ETGVTQSPTHLIKTRGQQVTLRCSSQSGHNTVSWYQQALGQGPQFIFQYYREEENGRGNFPPRFSGLQFPNYSSELNVNALELDDSALYLCASLVQGGAGELFFGEGSRLTVL.

The V gene is TRBV5-8, the J gene TRBJ1-5; 9 positions match TRBD1. There are 16 residues in the CDR3. CDR1 and CDR2 from the germline V gene are SGHTS and YDEGEE. Unmatched junction bases numbered 5, after V lost 2 bases and J lost 2 bases. The CDR3 bases are TGTGCCAGCAGCTTACAGGGGGCAATCGGCAATCAGCCCCAGCATTTT. It encodes CASSLQGAIGNQPQHF.

The V and J genes are TRBV7-3 and TRBJ2-5, with D maybe TRBD1 (6 bases). Trimming took 4 bases from V and 5 from J, leaving 14 bases between them. Germline loops: CDR1 SGHTA, CDR2 FQGTGA. This CDR3 spans 14 amino acids. CDR3 in DNA: TGTGCCAGCAGCTCACAAGGGACAAGGGAGACCCAGTACTTC. Amino acids: CASSSQGTRETQYF.

This chain links TRBV19 with TRBJ1-5; 8 nucleotides agree with TRBD1. J lost 1 base, V lost 5 bases, and 4 bases had no gene match. The CDR3 is 15 amino acids. CDR1 and CDR2 from the germline V gene are LNHDA and SQIVND (reference sequence). DNA of the CDR3: TGTGCCAGTAGTTCAGGGGGCCCGAGCAATCAGCCCCAGCATTTT. Encoded protein: CASSSGGPSNQPQHF.

This clone has more than one count but fewer than ten. The DNA of the CDR3 is TGTGCCAGCAGACCCCGTGAGGGGAACACTGAAGCTTTCTTT. This codes for CASRPREGNTEAFF. The gene calls are TRBV7-9 and TRBJ1-1; D not resolved. Germline V gives CDR1 SEHNR, CDR2 FQNEAQ (reference sequence). CDR3 length: 14 residues. Trimming took 6 bases from V and 1 from J, leaving 12 bases between them. Variable domain in full (rest from reference TRBV7-9 and TRBJ1-1): DTGVSQNPRHKITKRGQNVTFRCDPISEHNRLYWYRQTLGQGPEFLTYFQNEAQLEKSRLLSDRFSAERPKGSFSTLEIQRTEQGDSAMYLCASRPREGNTEAFFGQGTRLTVV.

The V and J genes are TRBV9 and TRBJ1-5, with 8 positions matching TRBD1. The germline V gene has CDR1 SGDLS and CDR2 YYNGEE. The J segment lost 8 bases and the V segment lost 0 bases, leaving 7 bases of the junction unmatched. The CDR3 runs 15 residues. DNA for the CDR3: TGTGCCAGCAGCGTAGGACAGGGGATTGGTGAGCCCCAGCATTTT. Encoded protein: CASSVGQGIGEPQHF.

The chain carries TRBV30 and TRBJ1-6; possibly TRBD1 for D (5 bases). CDR3 length: 12 residues. V lost 0 bases and J lost 16, with 13 bases in between. Germline V lookup: CDR1 GTSNPN, CDR2 SVGIG (reference sequence). The CDR3 here is CAWSVPQGPLHF. The DNA for the CDR3 is TGTGCCTGGAGTGTTCCTCAGGGTCCTCTCCACTTT.

This chain connects TRBV6-9 to TRBJ1-2, with 7 bases matching TRBD1. There are 15 residues in the CDR3. V lost 6 bases and J lost 4; bases outside the gene matches: 11. Germline CDR1 reads MNHGY; CDR2 reads SVAAGI. The CDR3 DNA follows: TGTGCCAGCAGACTCGACAGGGTGTACGGCTATGGCTACACCTTC. It translates to CASRLDRVYGYGYTF.

The rearrangement links TRBV29-1 to TRBJ1-2; D unclear. Trimming shortened V by 6 bases and J by 0 bases, and 5 bases separated the two germline ends. The germline gives CDR1 SQVTM, CDR2 ANQGSEA. This CDR3 region has 11 residues. The CDR3 loop is CSVGANYGYTF. The CDR3, as DNA: TGCAGCGTGGGAGCTAACTATGGCTACACCTTC.

The J gene is TRBJ2-5, the V gene TRBV4-2; 8 bases align to TRBD2. There are 16 residues in the CDR3. The germline V gene has CDR1 LGHNA and CDR2 YNFKEQ. With V trimmed by 1 base and J by 3 bases, 7 bases remained unmatched. The CDR3 sequence: CASSQGRRGAEETQYF. The DNA of the CDR3 is TGTGCCAGCAGCCAAGGTCGGCGGGGGGCCGAAGAGACCCAGTACTTC.